This is a list of T cell receptor beta chains from one sample in a study of blood T cell repertoires in COVID-19. Only in-frame clones appear in the TCRdb table, and some are missing; sequencing was by immunoSEQ multiplex PCR. The sample holds about 250,000 clones; roughly 86% are singletons and the top ten take approximately 5%. Material for sequencing was peripheral blood. The receptors were sampled from a woman at least 80 years old with COVID-19, enrolled during active disease. Each CDR3 is given with its conserved first and last residue. A D gene is named only where the DNA matches it firmly. Only part of the rows carry a size: once, few, many, or a class if the clone is expanded.

j_call | d_call | v_call | cdr3_length | clone_size | cdr3_aa | cdr3_nt
TRBJ1-2 | NA | TRBV29-1 | 11 | NA | CSVEGSYGYTF | TGCAGCGTGGAGGGTTCCTATGGCTACACCTTC
TRBJ2-1 | NA | TRBV15 | 14 | NA | CATSRGRDYNEQFF | TGTGCCACCAGCAGAGGTCGGGATTACAATGAGCAGTTCTTC
TRBJ2-1 | NA | TRBV11-2 | 13 | NA | CASSSQVDNEQFF | TGTGCCAGCAGCTCCCAGGTGGACAATGAGCAGTTCTTC
TRBJ2-4 | NA | TRBV25-1 | 14 | NA | CASSEAGGKNIQYF | TGTGCCAGCAGTGAAGCCGGGGGCAAAAACATTCAGTACTTC
TRBJ2-7 | NA | TRBV28 | 14 | NA | CASSLGGSAYEQYF | TGTGCCAGCAGTTTAGGAGGGAGTGCCTACGAGCAGTACTTC
TRBJ1-1 | TRBD1 | TRBV7-2 | 18 | few | CASSLEGQGASYGTEAFF | TGTGCCAGCAGCTTAGAGGGACAGGGGGCCTCGTATGGGACTGAAGCTTTCTTT
TRBJ1-1 | TRBD1 | TRBV28 | 14 | NA | CASSLGDRVVEAFF | TGTGCCAGCAGTTTGGGGGACAGGGTCGTGGAGGCTTTCTTT
TRBJ1-5 | NA | TRBV18 | 14 | NA | CASSNQGRNQPQHF | TGTGCCAGCTCAAATCAGGGTCGGAATCAGCCCCAGCATTTT
TRBJ1-5 | TRBD1 | TRBV7-6 | 21 | NA | CASSLRGGTGATRYSNQPQHF | TGTGCCAGCAGCTTACGGGGGGGGACAGGGGCCACAAGATATAGCAATCAGCCCCAGCATTTT
TRBJ1-4 | NA | TRBV5-1 | 13 | NA | CASRVTGEPSLFF | TGCGCCAGCAGAGTTACAGGCGAACCTTCGCTGTTTTTT
TRBJ1-1 | NA | TRBV18 | 13 | NA | CASSPRTIAEAFF | TGTGCCAGCTCACCACGGACAATTGCTGAAGCTTTCTTT
TRBJ1-1 | NA | TRBV6-5 | 12 | NA | CASSYSDSKAFF | TGTGCCAGCAGTTACTCGGACAGTAAGGCTTTCTTT
TRBJ2-2 | TRBD2 | TRBV7-2 | 16 | NA | CASSVTSGGAGGELFF | TGTGCCAGCAGCGTAACTAGCGGGGGGGCAGGCGGGGAGCTGTTTTTT
TRBJ2-7 | NA | TRBV27 | 13 | NA | CASSYREGGEQYF | TGTGCCAGCAGTTACAGGGAGGGCGGCGAGCAGTACTTC
TRBJ1-4 | NA | TRBV6-6 | 16 | NA | CASIGRLGGGTEKLFF | TGTGCCAGCATAGGCAGGCTTGGAGGAGGTACGGAAAAACTGTTTTTT
TRBJ1-1 | NA | TRBV6-1 | 11 | NA | CASSENKRAFF | TGTGCCAGCAGTGAAAACAAGAGGGCTTTCTTT
TRBJ2-6 | TRBD1 | TRBV28 | 17 | NA | CASSLTGTYSGANVLTF | TGTGCCAGCAGCCTGACAGGGACCTACTCTGGGGCCAACGTCCTGACTTTC
TRBJ2-1 | NA | TRBV30 | 11 | NA | CAWSSKNEQFF | TGTGCCTGGAGTTCTAAGAATGAGCAGTTCTTC
TRBJ1-1 | TRBD1 | TRBV5-1 | 14 | NA | CASSWGTDQAQAFF | TGCGCCAGCAGCTGGGGGACAGACCAAGCTCAGGCTTTCTTT
TRBJ1-2 | TRBD1 | TRBV19 | 14 | NA | CASSEGQLNYGYTF | TGTGCCAGTAGTGAGGGACAGCTTAACTATGGCTACACCTTC
TRBJ1-5 | NA | TRBV6-1 | 16 | NA | CASSETQGTLTQPQHF | TGTGCCAGCAGTGAGACCCAAGGGACACTCACTCAGCCCCAGCATTTT
TRBJ1-4 | NA | TRBV18 | 16 | NA | CASSPLIETTNEKLFF | TGTGCCAGCTCACCGCTAATCGAGACAACTAATGAAAAACTGTTTTTT
TRBJ2-5 | TRBD2 | TRBV2 | 20 | NA | CASSQREERGPSKPRETQYF | TGTGCCAGCAGTCAAAGAGAAGAGCGGGGGCCTTCTAAGCCCCGAGAGACCCAGTACTTC
TRBJ1-2 | TRBD1 | TRBV7-2 | 15 | once | CASSLGPLDRGQNTF | TGTGCCAGCAGCTTAGGACCTCTGGACAGGGGGCAGAACACCTTC
TRBJ2-2 | TRBD2 | TRBV5-4 | 16 | NA | CASSLRSGGPTGELFF | TGTGCCAGCAGCTTGCGATCGGGGGGGCCCACCGGGGAGCTGTTTTTT
TRBJ2-1 | TRBD1 | TRBV4-1 | 12 | NA | CASSQTGQGHVF | TGCGCCAGCAGCCAAACAGGACAGGGTCACGTCTTC
TRBJ1-1 | NA | TRBV12-3/TRBV12-4 | 13 | NA | CASSGRGNTEAFF | TGTGCCAGCAGTGGGCGGGGGAACACTGAAGCTTTCTTT
TRBJ2-5 | NA | TRBV21-1 | 17 | NA | CASSKARDRGWQETQYF | TGTGCCAGCAGCAAAGCTAGGGACAGGGGGTGGCAAGAGACCCAGTACTTC
TRBJ2-3 | NA | TRBV6-6 | 16 | NA | CASSYLGLTSTDTQYF | TGTGCCAGCAGTTACTTAGGACTAACTAGCACAGATACGCAGTATTTT
TRBJ2-2 | NA | TRBV2 | 12 | NA | CASSLFPGELFF | TGTGCCAGCAGCCTGTTCCCGGGGGAGCTGTTTTTT
TRBJ2-4 | NA | TRBV19 | 12 | NA | CASSQSENIQYF | TGTGCCAGTAGTCAGAGCGAAAACATTCAGTACTTC
TRBJ1-1 | NA | TRBV12-3/TRBV12-4 | 13 | few | CASSLGRSTEAFF | TGTGCCAGCAGTTTAGGACGGAGCACTGAAGCTTTCTTT
TRBJ1-3 | NA | TRBV7-2 | 14 | NA | CASSLGRVPNTIYF | TGTGCCAGCAGCTTAGGCCGAGTCCCAAACACCATATATTTT
TRBJ2-5 | TRBD1 | TRBV6-5 | 15 | NA | CASSWTGLMEETQYF | TGTGCCAGCAGTTGGACAGGCCTGATGGAGGAGACCCAGTACTTC
TRBJ1-1 | TRBD1 | TRBV27 | 17 | few | CASSEGQGAKGVTEAFF | TGTGCCAGCAGTGAAGGACAGGGGGCGAAGGGGGTCACTGAAGCTTTCTTT
TRBJ2-1 | TRBD2 | TRBV5-1 | 16 | NA | CASSLTGTSGYNEQFF | TGCGCCAGCAGCTTGACCGGGACTAGCGGATACAATGAGCAGTTCTTC
TRBJ1-2 | TRBD1 | TRBV28 | 15 | NA | CASSRDRDLGYGYTF | TGTGCCAGCAGCCGGGACAGGGATTTGGGATATGGCTACACCTTC
TRBJ2-5 | TRBD1 | TRBV7-2 | 15 | NA | CASSLGQGFQETQYF | TGTGCCAGCAGCTTAGGACAGGGCTTCCAAGAGACCCAGTACTTC
TRBJ2-1 | TRBD1 | TRBV5-1 | 15 | NA | CASSVTGTGGAEQFF | TGCGCCAGCAGCGTCACCGGGACAGGGGGCGCCGAGCAGTTCTTC
TRBJ2-2 | TRBD1 | TRBV9 | 12 | NA | CASAQGGGELFF | TGTGCCAGCGCACAGGGGGGCGGGGAGCTGTTTTTT
TRBJ1-4 | TRBD1 | TRBV18 | 13 | few | CASSRTGIEKLFF | TGTGCCAGCTCTCGGACAGGGATTGAAAAACTGTTTTTT
TRBJ1-1 | TRBD1 | TRBV2 | 13 | NA | CASSGQGYTEAFF | TGTGCCAGCAGTGGACAGGGGTATACTGAAGCTTTCTTT
TRBJ2-3 | TRBD1 | TRBV5-4 | 15 | NA | CASSLKRDRGDTQYF | TGTGCCAGCAGCTTGAAGAGGGACAGAGGAGATACGCAGTATTTT
TRBJ2-7 | NA | TRBV6-5 | 14 | NA | CASSYGGDPYEQYF | TGTGCCAGCAGTTACGGAGGGGACCCCTACGAGCAGTACTTC
TRBJ2-3 | NA | TRBV3-1/TRBV3-2 | 15 | NA | CASSPLETSTDTQYF | TGTGCCAGCAGCCCCTTGGAGACTAGCACAGATACGCAGTATTTT
TRBJ1-2 | TRBD1 | TRBV28 | 15 | NA | CASSLSGGVNYGYTF | TGTGCCAGCAGTTTATCAGGGGGAGTTAACTATGGCTACACCTTC